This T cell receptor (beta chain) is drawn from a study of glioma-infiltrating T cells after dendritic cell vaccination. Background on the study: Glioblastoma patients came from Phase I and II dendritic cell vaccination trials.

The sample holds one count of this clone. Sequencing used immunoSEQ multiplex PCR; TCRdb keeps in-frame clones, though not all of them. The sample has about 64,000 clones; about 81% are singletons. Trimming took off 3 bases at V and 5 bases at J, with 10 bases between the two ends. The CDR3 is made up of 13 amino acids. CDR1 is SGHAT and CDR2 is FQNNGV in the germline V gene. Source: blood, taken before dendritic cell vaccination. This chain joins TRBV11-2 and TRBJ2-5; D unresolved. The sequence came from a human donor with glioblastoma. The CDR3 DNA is TGTGCCAGCAGCTTGCTATCCTTGGAGACCCAGTACTTC. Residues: CASSLLSLETQYF.